One sample yielded the 28 T cell receptor beta chains listed below, sequenced in a study of blood T cell repertoires in COVID-19. Generated by immunoSEQ multiplex PCR, the TCRdb table keeps only in-frame clones and is missing some. The sample lists about 58,000 clones; more than 60% were seen once. Material: peripheral blood. The receptors were sampled from a human donor in a cohort sampled during active COVID-19.

The genes are TRBV11-2 and TRBJ2-7; TRBD2 is a possible D gene (6 bases). The CDR3 contains 15 residues. V shed 3 bases and J shed 2 bases, with 14 bases lying between them. In germline, CDR1 is SGHAT, CDR2 FQNNGV. The CDR3 DNA is TGTGCCAGCAGCTTGGCAGGCGGGGTCACCTACGAGCAGTACTTC. This sequence encodes CASSLAGGVTYEQYF.

The rearrangement joins TRBV28 to TRBJ2-7, with TRBD1 matching 8 bases. The CDR3 spans 13 residues. Germline loops: CDR1 MDHEN, CDR2 SYDVKM. The V gene end was trimmed by 8 bases and the J gene end by 6 bases; junction bases not matched to a gene: 9. The CDR3 region is CASRPQGAGEQYF. The CDR3 DNA is TGTGCCAGCCGACCTCAGGGGGCGGGCGAGCAGTACTTC.

The gene calls are TRBV6-2 or TRBV6-3 and TRBJ1-2; D gene uncertain. Germline values: CDR1 MNHEY, CDR2 SVGEGT. V lost 2 bases, J lost 4 bases, and 8 bases lay in between. This CDR3 comprises 13 residues. CDR3 DNA sequence: TGTGCCAGCAGTTACAACATCCTCTATGGCTACACCTTC. Protein sequence: CASSYNILYGYTF.

The V call is TRBV7-9, the J call TRBJ2-5; TRBD2 matches at 10 bases. Per germline, CDR1 SEHNR and CDR2 FQNEAQ (reference sequence). J was trimmed by 5 bases and V by 5 bases; bases with no gene match: 11. The CDR3 spans 16 residues. In DNA form, the CDR3 reads TGTGCCAGCAGCCCCCAGACTAGCGGGTACGTGGAGACCCAGTACTTC. As protein: CASSPQTSGYVETQYF.

J is TRBJ2-1 and V is TRBV5-5; possible D gene TRBD2, 6 bases. The CDR3 runs 15 residues. From germline, CDR1 is SGHKS and CDR2 YYEKEE (reference sequence). V dropped 4 bases and J dropped 4 bases, with 15 bases sitting between them. CDR3 nucleotide sequence: TGTGCCAGCAGCCCGGTCGCAGGACTATACAATGAGCAGTTCTTC. It is translated as CASSPVAGLYNEQFF. Full variable domain (missing parts from reference TRBV5-5 and TRBJ2-1): DAGVTQSPTHLIKTRGQQVTLRCSPISGHKSVSWYQQVLGQGPQFIFQYYEKEERGRGNFPDRFSARQFPNYSSELNVNALLLGDSALYLCASSPVAGLYNEQFFGPGTRLTVL.

V usage is TRBV4-3 and J usage is TRBJ2-7; TRBD2 matches at 9 bases. The V gene's germline CDR1 is LGHNA and CDR2 YSLEER. CDR3 length: 17 amino acids. V shed 0 bases, J shed 3 bases, and the junction held 9 bases outside the gene matches. CDR3 region: CASSQDQGGSGSYEQYF. CDR3 sequence (DNA): TGCGCCAGCAGCCAAGATCAAGGTGGTAGCGGGAGCTACGAGCAGTACTTC.

The chain links TRBV6-5 to TRBJ2-5, with 12 bases matching TRBD1. Trimming at V came to 8 bases and at J to 5 bases, leaving 6 bases not matched to a gene. This CDR3 is 14 amino acids long. Germline V gene sequence: CDR1 MNHEY, CDR2 SVGAGI. The CDR3 DNA sequence: TGTGCCAGCGGACGGGACAGGGGGCGGGAGACCCAGTACTTC. Translating it yields CASGRDRGRETQYF.

In this sample, this clone is medium-sized. As DNA, the CDR3 is TGTGCCAGCAGCCGACCGGGACAGAAGGATGAAAAACTGTTTTTT. This translates into CASSRPGQKDEKLFF. V usage is TRBV7-9 and J usage is TRBJ1-4; 7 bases match TRBD1. Germline values: CDR1 SEHNR, CDR2 FQNEAQ (reference sequence). The CDR3 consists of 15 residues. Trimming cost V 5 bases and J 6 bases; bases outside gene matches: 9. The full variable domain, its missing parts supplied by reference TRBV7-9 and TRBJ1-4, is DTGVSQNPRHKITKRGQNVTFRCDPISEHNRLYWYRQTLGQGPEFLTYFQNEAQLEKSRLLSDRFSAERPKGSFSTLEIQRTEQGDSAMYLCASSRPGQKDEKLFFGSGTQLSVL.

This clone turned up a few times. V is TRBV30 and J is TRBJ1-4; D is undetermined. The length of the CDR3 is 14 residues. CDR1 is GTSNPN and CDR2 is SVGIG in the germline V gene (reference sequence). Deletions cut 1 base from V and 0 bases from J, with 6 bases between. The CDR3 DNA reads as TGTGCCTGGAGTGGGGCCTCAACTAATGAAAAACTGTTTTTT. Its translation is CAWSGASTNEKLFF.

The J gene is TRBJ1-2, the V gene TRBV2; 9 positions agree with TRBD1. The V and J ends lost 8 bases and 8 bases, in that order; junction bases with no gene match: 18. The V gene's germline CDR1 is SNHLY and CDR2 FYNNEI. The CDR3 has 16 residues. CDR3 DNA sequence: TGTGCCAGCGAGGGGGGGACAGGGCAAGCCCTAGGCGGCTACACCTTC. Encoded protein: CASEGGTGQALGGYTF.

In its sample, this clone was seen a few times. The chain joins TRBV28 to TRBJ2-7; weak D call: TRBD1 (6 bases). The germline V and J ends were trimmed by 4 bases and 6 bases, with 7 bases remaining between them. Germline assignment: CDR1 MDHEN and CDR2 SYDVKM. CDR3 length: 11 amino acids. The CDR3, as DNA: TGTGCCAGCAGTTGGGGGCCCGAGCAGTACTTC. Encoded protein: CASSWGPEQYF.

This chain links TRBV18 with TRBJ2-7; 10 bases agree with TRBD1. The CDR3 is 16 amino acids. The germline CDR1 and CDR2 sequences are KGHSH and LQKENI. V lost 3 bases and J lost 1; bases outside the gene matches: 6. The CDR3 coding sequence is TGTGCCAGCTCACCCCAGGGGACAGGGGCTTCCTACGAGCAGTACTTC. Its translation is CASSPQGTGASYEQYF. Drawing the rest from reference TRBV18 and TRBJ2-7, the complete variable domain is NAGVMQNPRHLVRRRGQEARLRCSPMKGHSHVYWYRQLPEEGLKFMVYLQKENIIDESGMPKERFSAEFPKEGPSILRIQQVVRGDSAAYFCASSPQGTGASYEQYFGPGTRLTVT.

The CDR3 sequence: CASSPHPGTSSYEQYF. DNA for the CDR3: TGTGCCAGCAGTCCTCACCCCGGGACTAGCTCCTACGAGCAGTACTTC. The chain couples TRBV27 to TRBJ2-7; 8 bases fit TRBD2. Germline CDR1 and CDR2: MNHEY and SMNVEV (reference sequence). The CDR3 runs 16 residues. Losses at the gene ends were 5 bases for V and 0 bases for J; bases not matched to a gene: 9.

This chain links TRBV19 with TRBJ2-7, with 9 nucleotides matching TRBD1. Losses at the gene ends were 5 bases for V and 3 bases for J; bases not matched to a gene: 11. This CDR3 contains 16 residues. Per germline, CDR1 LNHDA and CDR2 SQIVND (reference sequence). The CDR3: CASSPYPRTGDYEQYF. The CDR3 coding sequence is TGTGCCAGTAGTCCTTACCCTAGGACAGGGGACTACGAGCAGTACTTC. The entire variable domain, with the rest obtained from reference TRBV19 and TRBJ2-7, is as follows: DGGITQSPKYLFRKEGQNVTLSCEQNLNHDAMYWYRQDPGQGLRLIYYSQIVNDFQKGDIAEGYSVSREKKESFPLTVTSAQKNPTAFYLCASSPYPRTGDYEQYFGPGTRLTVT.

In nucleotides, the CDR3 is TGCGCCAGCAGCCTCCCGGACAGCGGAAACACCATATATTTT. Residues: CASSLPDSGNTIYF. The chain uses TRBV5-1 and TRBJ1-3; tentatively, D is TRBD1 (6 bases). The CDR3 loop spans 14 amino acids. Germline-derived CDR1 and CDR2 are SGHRS and YFSETQ. V lost 4 bases to trimming and J lost 4 bases, with 12 bases between them. The complete variable domain, with remaining parts taken from reference TRBV5-1 and TRBJ1-3, reads KAGVTQTPRYLIKTRGQQVTLSCSPISGHRSVSWYQQTPGQGLQFLFEYFSETQRNKGNFPGRFSGRQFSNSRSEMNVSTLELGDSALYLCASSLPDSGNTIYFGEGSWLTVV.

This chain links TRBV27 with TRBJ1-2, with TRBD1 as a possible D gene (6 bases). Trimming took off 6 bases at V and 3 bases at J, with 11 bases between the two ends. The germline V gene encodes CDR1 MNHEY and CDR2 SMNVEV (reference sequence). CDR3 length: 13 residues. CDR3 loop: CASRRTVDYGYTF. CDR3 nucleotide sequence: TGTGCCAGCAGACGGACAGTAGACTATGGCTACACCTTC.

The chain has TRBV7-2 and TRBJ2-6; 10 bases are a match to TRBD1. The CDR3 spans 18 residues. V shed 1 base and J 2 bases; nucleotides not matched to a gene: 5. The V gene's germline CDR1 is SGHTA and CDR2 FQGNSA. As DNA, the CDR3 is TGTGCCAGCAGCTTAGGCCCGGGGACAGGGGCTGGGGCCAACGTCCTGACTTTC. It yields the protein CASSLGPGTGAGANVLTF.

The chain employs TRBV4-1 and TRBJ1-1, with D perhaps TRBD1 (6 bases). The CDR3 totals 13 residues. Trimming shortened V by 8 bases and J by 5 bases, and 15 bases separated the two germline ends. From germline, CDR1 is MGHRA and CDR2 YSYEKL. The CDR3 region has the DNA TGCGCCAGCGGCTGGGCAGGGGAAACTGAAGCTTTCTTT. Its protein product is CASGWAGETEAFF.

The chain links TRBV30 to TRBJ2-7, with D possibly TRBD1 on 6 matching bases. V was shortened by 0 bases and J by 4 bases, with 10 bases between the two germline ends. In germline, CDR1 is GTSNPN, CDR2 SVGIG (reference sequence). This CDR3 contains 13 residues. The CDR3 nucleotides are TGTGCCTGGAGTGTGGGTAGGGGGTACGAGCAGTACTTC. It codes for CAWSVGRGYEQYF.

V usage is TRBV18 and J usage is TRBJ2-6; 7 bases are a match to TRBD2. Germline V gene data show CDR1 as KGHSH and CDR2 as LQKENI. V lost 2 bases, J lost 19 bases, and 20 bases stayed unmatched. There are 16 residues in the CDR3. In DNA form, the CDR3 reads TGTGCCAGCTCACCAGCCCGCTTCGGAGGGGAGGGGTCCCTAACTTTC. This translates into CASSPARFGGEGSLTF. Full variable domain (missing parts from reference TRBV18 and TRBJ2-6): NAGVMQNPRHLVRRRGQEARLRCSPMKGHSHVYWYRQLPEEGLKFMVYLQKENIIDESGMPKERFSAEFPKEGPSILRIQQVVRGDSAAYFCASSPARFGGEGSLTFGAGSRLTVL.

The rearrangement uses TRBV6-6 and TRBJ1-3; D is uncertain. The CDR3 is 15 residues long. Per the germline V gene, CDR1 is MNHNY and CDR2 is SVGAGI (reference sequence). The V gene lost 4 bases and the J gene lost 0 bases, with 10 bases spanning the gap. The CDR3 DNA follows: TGTGCCAGCAGTTTCAAGCTACTCTCTGGAAACACCATATATTTT. Amino acid sequence: CASSFKLLSGNTIYF.

The CDR3 coding sequence is TGTGCCAGCAGCCTTTATCGGGACACTGAAGCTTTCTTT. This translates into CASSLYRDTEAFF. The J gene is TRBJ1-1, the V gene TRBV3-1 (or the pseudogene TRBV3-2); D gene unclear. The CDR3 is 13 amino acids. Deletions cut 4 bases from V and 3 bases from J, with 9 bases between. CDR1 LGHDT and CDR2 YNNKEL come from the germline V gene (reference sequence).

The chain employs TRBV19 and TRBJ1-2; 9 bases map to TRBD1. Germline V CDR1 and CDR2: LNHDA, SQIVND (reference sequence). V gave up 6 bases and J gave up 6 bases; unmatched junction bases: 17. CDR3 size: 17 residues. The CDR3 is CASSPRGTGRNEDGYTF. In DNA, the CDR3 is TGTGCCAGTAGCCCGAGGGGGACAGGGCGAAACGAGGATGGCTACACCTTC.

The chain couples TRBV3-1 (or the pseudogene TRBV3-2) to TRBJ1-1; no firm D call. This CDR3 is built from 13 residues. V was clipped by 4 bases and J by 5 bases, with 11 bases between them. Germline V gene lookup returns CDR1 LGHDT and CDR2 YNNKEL (reference sequence). The CDR3 DNA reads TGTGCCAGCAGCCCCTGGGGAGGGACTGAAGCTTTCTTT. This translates into CASSPWGGTEAFF.

The chain links TRBV14 to TRBJ2-7; 9 positions match TRBD1. V trimming: 4 bases; J trimming: 3 bases; junction bases outside the gene matches: 1. Germline CDR1 reads SGHDN; CDR2 reads FVKESK. The CDR3 runs to 13 residues. The CDR3: CASSLGQGYEQYF. CDR3 in DNA: TGTGCCAGCAGCCTGGGACAGGGCTACGAGCAGTACTTC.

The chain employs TRBV3-1 (or the pseudogene TRBV3-2) and TRBJ1-1; a weak D match, TRBD1 (5 bases). The V and J ends lost 0 bases and 9 bases respectively, with 11 bases between them. The CDR3 contains 13 residues. The germline CDR1 and CDR2 sequences are LGHDT and YNNKEL (reference sequence). This CDR3 is CASSQDPGKKAFF. The CDR3 DNA follows: TGTGCCAGCAGCCAAGACCCAGGGAAGAAAGCTTTCTTT.

This clone showed up just once. The chain couples TRBV5-1 to TRBJ1-2; 9 bases fit TRBD1. The germline gives CDR1 SGHRS, CDR2 YFSETQ. This CDR3 is built from 13 residues. V shed 4 bases, J shed 8 bases, and the junction held 6 bases outside the gene matches. The CDR3 protein is CASSRDRVGGYTF. Here the CDR3 DNA reads TGCGCCAGCAGCCGGGACAGGGTGGGAGGCTACACCTTC.

V gene TRBV21-1 combines with J gene TRBJ2-5; the table assigns TRBD1, which was not confirmed against the DNA. TRBV21-1 is annotated as a pseudogene. The CDR3 is 13 amino acids. This chain's CDR3 is CASRSRGDETQYF. CDR3 sequence (DNA): TGTGCCAGCAGATCCAGGGGCGACGAGACCCAGTACTTC.